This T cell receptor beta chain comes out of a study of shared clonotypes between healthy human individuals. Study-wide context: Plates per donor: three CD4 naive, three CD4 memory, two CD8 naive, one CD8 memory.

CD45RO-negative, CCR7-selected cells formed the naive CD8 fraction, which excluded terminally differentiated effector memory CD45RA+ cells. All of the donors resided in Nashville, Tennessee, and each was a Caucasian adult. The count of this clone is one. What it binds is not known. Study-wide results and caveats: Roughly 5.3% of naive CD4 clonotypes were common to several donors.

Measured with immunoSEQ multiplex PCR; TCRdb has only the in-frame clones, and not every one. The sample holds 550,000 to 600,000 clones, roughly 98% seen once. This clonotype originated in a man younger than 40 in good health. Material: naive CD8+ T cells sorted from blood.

In DNA, the CDR3 is TGTGCCAGCTCACTTCTAGTAGCGGACACCGGGGAGCTGTTTTTT. Translating gives CASSLLVADTGELFF. The genes are TRBV18 and TRBJ2-2, with D possibly TRBD2 on 6 matching bases. Per germline, CDR1 KGHSH and CDR2 LQKENI. V was pared by 4 bases and J by 3 bases, with 12 bases between. There are 15 residues in the CDR3. The full variable domain, its missing parts supplied by reference TRBV18 and TRBJ2-2, is NAGVMQNPRHLVRRRGQEARLRCSPMKGHSHVYWYRQLPEEGLKFMVYLQKENIIDESGMPKERFSAEFPKEGPSILRIQQVVRGDSAAYFCASSLLVADTGELFFGEGSRLTVL.